The 14 T cell receptor beta chains presented below share a single source sample, sequenced in a study of CD8+CD57+ T cells in acquired aplastic anemia. Using genomic DNA as the template, TCR beta VDJ and CDR3 profiling was carried out. TCRdb itself ran the reads through MiXCR, one entry per CDR3 protein. The table lists more than 150,000 distinct CDR3 sequences, around 45% of them singletons. Sequenced: sorted CD4+, CD8+, or CD8+CD57+ T cells (not recorded which) from PBMCs. These receptors were taken from a human donor in good health.

The chain joins TRBV7-3 to TRBJ1-1; D possibly corresponds to TRBD1 (5 bases). This CDR3 is built from 13 residues. The V and J ends lost 6 bases and 4 bases respectively, with 12 bases between them. CDR1 and CDR2 (germline): SGHTA, FQGTGA. CDR3 protein: CASSSGYGTEAFF. CDR3 bases: TGTGCCAGCAGTTCAGGGTACGGCACTGAAGCTTTCTTT. Supplemented by reference TRBV7-3 and TRBJ1-1, the full variable domain reads GAGVSQTPSNKVTEKGKYVELRCDPISGHTALYWYRQSLGQGPEFLIYFQGTGAADDSGLPNDRFFAVRPEGSVSTLKIQRTERGDSAVYLCASSSGYGTEAFFGQGTRLTVV.

In its sample, this clonotype was seen a few times. The J gene is TRBJ1-1, the V gene TRBV13; tentatively, D is TRBD1 (6 bases). The germline CDR1 and CDR2 sequences are PRHDT and FYEKMQ (reference sequence). Trimming shortened V by 1 base and J by 2 bases, and 20 bases separated the two germline ends. The length of the CDR3 is 18 residues. This CDR3 is CASSLAPATDRINTEAFF. CDR3 DNA: TGTGCCAGCAGCTTAGCCCCTGCCACCGACAGGATTAACACTGAAGCTTTCTTT.

This clonotype was counted at least ten times. The chain joins TRBV5-8 to TRBJ2-5, with 8 bases lining up with TRBD2. This CDR3 has 13 residues. Germline values: CDR1 SGHTS, CDR2 YDEGEE. V shed 9 bases and J 4 bases; nucleotides not matched to a gene: 8. DNA for the CDR3: TGTGCCACGGAGCGGGAGTCCTTAGAGACCCAGTACTTC. Its translation is CATERESLETQYF.

This clonotype was found many times. The chain combines TRBV5-1 with TRBJ2-1, with D perhaps matching TRBD2 (6 bases). Germline CDR1 is SGHRS and CDR2 is YFSETQ. V dropped 5 bases and J dropped 8 bases, with 23 bases sitting between them. The CDR3 spans 16 residues. CDR3 residues: CASSPYGGGLGDEQFF. The CDR3 DNA sequence: TGCGCCAGCAGTCCCTATGGGGGAGGATTAGGTGATGAGCAGTTCTTC.

The chain is built from TRBV10-3 and TRBJ2-3; a weak D match, TRBD2 (5 bases). CDR1 ENHRY and CDR2 SYGVKD come from the germline V gene. Trimming took off 10 bases at V and 0 bases at J, with 14 bases between the two ends. The CDR3 is 14 residues long. The CDR3 loop is CASRRSSSTDTQYF. CDR3 coding DNA: TGTGCCAGCAGGAGGAGCTCTAGCACAGATACGCAGTATTTT.

On this clonotype: A much larger clone lies one base from this, so it may be a read error. This chain links TRBV5-1 with TRBJ2-3, with D possibly TRBD2 on 5 matching bases. The CDR3 runs to 13 residues. The germline CDR1 and CDR2 sequences are SGHRS and YFSETQ. V lost 5 bases, J lost 6 bases, and 13 bases lay in between. The CDR3 coding sequence is TGCGCCAGCAGTGTGGCTCGCGGGGATACGCAGTATTTT. Its translation is CASSVARGDTQYF.

The rearrangement uses TRBV20-1 and TRBJ2-7; 9 nucleotides agree with TRBD1. The J segment lost 2 bases and the V segment lost 6 bases, leaving 8 bases of the junction unmatched. The CDR3 covers 14 residues. The germline gives CDR1 DFQATT, CDR2 SNEGSKA (reference sequence). CDR3 nucleotides: TGCAGTGCGACAACCGGGACAGGGACCTACGAGCAGTACTTC. This translates into CSATTGTGTYEQYF.

The chain employs TRBV24-1 and TRBJ2-2; 10 bases fit TRBD2. Trimming removed 3 bases from V and 4 bases from J; junction bases left unmatched: 4. Germline V CDR1 and CDR2: KGHDR, SFDVKD. The CDR3 has 16 residues. The CDR3 nucleotides read TGTGCCACCAGTGATCGGACTAGCGGATTCACCGGGGAGCTGTTTTTT. It translates to CATSDRTSGFTGELFF.

This clonotype was counted ten times or more. CDR3: CSVRDSLIYEQYF. CDR3 sequence (DNA): TGCAGCGTTAGGGACAGCCTCATCTACGAGCAGTACTTC. The chain combines TRBV29-1 with TRBJ2-7, with 7 bases lining up with TRBD1. V was pared by 5 bases and J by 3 bases, with 7 bases of the junction left unmatched. This CDR3 has 13 amino acids. The germline gives CDR1 SQVTM, CDR2 ANQGSEA.

This chain connects TRBV6-1 to TRBJ1-2; 8 nucleotides agree with TRBD1. J gave up 4 bases and V 6 bases, and 13 bases lay outside the gene matches. Germline CDR1 reads MNHNS; CDR2 reads SASEGT. The CDR3 length is 16 residues. This chain's CDR3 is CASSLTQGEVLYGYTF. The CDR3 coding sequence is TGTGCCAGCAGCCTCACACAGGGGGAAGTCCTCTATGGCTACACCTTC.

In this sample, this clonotype turned up a few times. The chain employs TRBV2 and TRBJ2-7, with 9 nucleotides matching TRBD1. This CDR3 has 15 amino acids. From germline, CDR1 is SNHLY and CDR2 FYNNEI. The V and J ends lost 3 bases and 6 bases, in that order; junction bases with no gene match: 9. CDR3 DNA sequence: TGTGCCAGCAGTGACCCGGGACAGGGAGGGAGCGAGCAGTACTTC. Its translation: CASSDPGQGGSEQYF.

This clonotype was found many times. The chain recombines TRBV19 with TRBJ2-7; 8 bases line up with TRBD1. Germline values: CDR1 LNHDA, CDR2 SQIVND (reference sequence). The J segment lost 1 base and the V segment lost 5 bases, leaving 13 bases of the junction unmatched. This CDR3 has 17 residues. As DNA, the CDR3 is TGTGCCAGTAGTCGACTGGACAGGGCTTTAGGATCCTACGAGCAGTACTTC. Its translation: CASSRLDRALGSYEQYF.

This clonotype was counted ten times or more. V is TRBV5-6 and J is TRBJ2-7; TRBD1 matches at 7 bases. Germline V gene lookup returns CDR1 SGHDT and CDR2 YYEEEE. With 1 base clipped from V and 5 bases from J, the junction kept 9 bases outside the gene matches. The length of the CDR3 is 15 residues. The CDR3 DNA sequence: TGTGCCAGCAGCTTGTACGATAACAGGGGCCACGAGCAGTACTTC. Amino acids: CASSLYDNRGHEQYF. Looking up the rest from reference TRBV5-6 and TRBJ2-7 gives the full variable domain: DAGVTQSPTHLIKTRGQQVTLRCSPKSGHDTVSWYQQALGQGPQFIFQYYEEEERQRGNFPDRFSGHQFPNYSSELNVNALLLGDSALYLCASSLYDNRGHEQYFGPGTRLTVT.

This chain joins TRBV5-4 and TRBJ2-1; D not certain. Germline-derived CDR1 and CDR2 are SGHNT and YYREEE (reference sequence). The V gene lost 1 base and the J gene lost 6 bases, with 8 bases spanning the gap. This CDR3 comprises 13 residues. CDR3: CASSLPPINEQFF. The CDR3 coding sequence is TGTGCCAGCAGCTTGCCCCCTATCAATGAGCAGTTCTTC.